The clone carrying this T cell receptor beta chain was found a few times. The antigen is undetermined. This sample was included in a study of blood T cells in healthy people across ages. Study results and limitations: TCR beta diversity tracked closely with naive T cell percentage. Expanded clonotype shifts may have been confounded, as the donors had an unknown CMV status.

Per individual sample, total RNA of at least 6 micrograms was extracted. This CDR3 comprises 16 residues. V was clipped by 1 base and J by 6 bases, with 19 bases between them. Germline CDR1 SGHTA, CDR2 FQGNSA. PCR was performed a second time for roughly 6 to 12 cycles using a sample-barcoded 5' primer and a J-beta primer mix. Through a template-switch adaptor with 12 random nucleotides, each cDNA molecule received a tag. From the 5' RACE reads, TCRdb called clonotypes with MiXCR, one entry per CDR3 protein. The data hold about 2 million distinct CDR3 sequences, with just under 50% observed a single time.

This clonotype was sampled from a woman between 40 and 55 years old in good health. Sequencing input: blood. The genes are TRBV7-2 and TRBJ2-7, with D hard to call. The CDR3 nucleotides are TGTGCCAGCAGCTTAGAAGCAGCACTTACGCCAGGCGAGCAGTACTTC. Amino acids: CASSLEAALTPGEQYF.